One T cell receptor (beta chain) is described in this entry. V lost 6 bases to trimming and J lost 2 bases; unmatched junction nucleotides: 5. The CDR3 length is 15 residues. This record comes from a study of response to subunit inactivated influenza vaccine. Using its own MiXCR run on the RT-PCR reads, TCRdb lists one record per CDR3 protein. Here the sample spans 450,000 to 600,000 distinct CDR3 sequences, roughly 7.9% being singletons. The chain has TRBV12-3 or TRBV12-4 and TRBJ2-1; 9 bases are a match to TRBD1. This specimen was PBMCs from blood, taken less than 30 months after vaccination. This sequence originates from a man between 50 and 75 years old who received an inactivated influenza vaccine. The CDR3: CASRSTGGPYNEQFF. CDR3 sequence (DNA): TGTGCCAGCAGGTCGACAGGGGGGCCCTACAATGAGCAGTTCTTC.